These 6 T cell receptor beta chains came from one sample sequenced in a study of OX40 agonist ivuxolimab in advanced cancers. Clones were read by immunoSEQ multiplex PCR, and TCRdb kept only the in-frame ones, dropping some. The sample records about 49,000 clones, around 84% being singletons. The input for sequencing was CD4+ or CD8+ T cells sorted from blood, taken in a trial of the OX40 agonist ivuxolimab. Receptors were obtained from an adult with an advanced solid tumor such as melanoma, head and neck, liver or kidney cancer.

The chain carries TRBV7-2 and TRBJ1-5; D call uncertain. V was cut by 2 bases and J by 8 bases, with 10 bases left in between. This CDR3 comprises 13 residues. Germline CDR1 and CDR2: SGHTA and FQGNSA. CDR3 sequence (DNA): TGTGCCAGCAGCTTATGGGAGGAAAAGCCCCAGCATTTT. Translated: CASSLWEEKPQHF.

The rearrangement links TRBV5-1 to TRBJ2-7; D possibly corresponds to TRBD2 (6 bases). The V end was cut by 0 bases, the J end by 4 bases, with 20 bases between. Germline V gene sequence: CDR1 SGHRS, CDR2 YFSETQ. This CDR3 is 17 amino acids long. The CDR3 coding sequence is TGCGCCAGCAGCTTGGTTCCCAGCGGGCGAGACCTGTACGAGCAGTACTTC. Amino acid sequence: CASSLVPSGRDLYEQYF. Together with reference TRBV5-1 and TRBJ2-7, the CDR3 gives the full variable domain: KAGVTQTPRYLIKTRGQQVTLSCSPISGHRSVSWYQQTPGQGLQFLFEYFSETQRNKGNFPGRFSGRQFSNSRSEMNVSTLELGDSALYLCASSLVPSGRDLYEQYFGPGTRLTVT.

The gene calls are TRBV28 and TRBJ2-1, with TRBD1 identical over 7 bases. The V and J ends lost 5 bases and 0 bases, in that order; junction bases with no gene match: 7. The germline CDR1 and CDR2 sequences are MDHEN and SYDVKM. This CDR3 is built from 16 residues. The CDR3 protein is CASSTTGFYSYNEQFF. The CDR3 DNA reads TGTGCCAGCAGTACGACAGGGTTCTACTCCTACAATGAGCAGTTCTTC.

V gene TRBV7-8 combines with J gene TRBJ1-2; 7 positions match TRBD1. The germline gives CDR1 SGHVS, CDR2 FQNEAQ. The ends lost 6 bases at V and 2 bases at J; junction bases unmatched: 9. This CDR3 is built from 15 residues. The CDR3 spells CASRPHGTVNYGYTF. The CDR3 DNA sequence: TGTGCCAGCAGGCCACACGGGACAGTAAACTATGGCTACACCTTC. Full variable domain (missing parts from reference TRBV7-8 and TRBJ1-2): GAGVSQSPRYKVAKRGQDVALRCDPISGHVSLFWYQQALGQGPEFLTYFQNEAQLDKSGLPSDRFFAERPEGSVSTLKIQRTQQEDSAVYLCASRPHGTVNYGYTFGSGTRLTVV.

CDR3 DNA sequence: TGTGCCAGCTCCCTGGGCGCACGGGGGCCCAGCTCCTACGAGCAGTACTTC. Amino acid sequence: CASSLGARGPSSYEQYF. The gene calls are TRBV5-4 and TRBJ2-7; D could derive from TRBD1 or TRBD2 (6 bases each). CDR3 length equals 17 residues. Trimming cost V 7 bases and J 0 bases, with 23 bases left between them. Per the germline V gene, CDR1 is SGHNT and CDR2 is YYREEE (reference sequence).

This clone appeared once. The V call is TRBV5-6, the J call TRBJ2-2; D unresolved. This CDR3 spans 14 amino acids. Trimming cost V 0 bases and J 6 bases, with 9 bases left between them. Germline values: CDR1 SGHDT, CDR2 YYEEEE. CDR3: CASSLVASSGELFF. The CDR3 DNA sequence: TGTGCCAGCAGCTTGGTCGCCAGCTCCGGGGAGCTGTTTTTT.